The 26 T cell receptor beta chains reported below all come from one sample, sequenced in a study of post-analysis software for immune sequencing data. The TCR beta cDNA libraries contained unique molecular identifiers. TCRdb reprocessed the PCR reads via MiXCR and lists one record per CDR3 protein. The sample holds about 540,000 distinct CDR3 sequences, around a third seen once. For these receptors, no antigen is known. Study observations and caveats: With TRBV5-6, TRBV5-1 and TRBV20-1 included, several TRBV segments were more frequent in patients than in controls.

The specimen was blood. The origin of the receptors is a girl aged 2-17 years with multiple sclerosis.

A few counts support this clonotype. The V call is TRBV3-1, the J call TRBJ2-1; TRBD2 is a possible D gene (6 bases). The CDR3 covers 15 residues. V lost 6 bases and J lost 5, with 17 bases in between. From germline, CDR1 is LGHDT and CDR2 YNNKEL (reference sequence). The CDR3 sequence: CASRLALDTHNEQFF. The CDR3 nucleotides read TGTGCCAGCAGACTAGCCCTTGACACTCACAATGAGCAGTTCTTC.

The genes are TRBV9 and TRBJ1-2; TRBD1 might be the D (6 bases). The CDR3 is made up of 16 amino acids. The V gene lost 4 bases and the J gene lost 1 base, with 17 bases spanning the gap. Germline CDR1 and CDR2: SGDLS and YYNGEE. The CDR3 here is CASSPLGGAGNYGYTF. The CDR3 coding sequence is TGTGCCAGCAGCCCCCTCGGGGGGGCGGGTAACTATGGCTACACCTTC.

The J gene is TRBJ2-1, the V gene TRBV10-3; D possibly corresponds to TRBD2 (6 bases). The CDR3 is 16 amino acids. CDR1 is ENHRY, CDR2 SYGVKD, per germline. The V gene lost 1 base and the J gene lost 7 bases, with 17 bases spanning the gap. The CDR3 nucleotides read TGTGCCATCAGTGAGTGGGGACTGGCGGGGAGGAATGAGCAGTTCTTC. As protein: CAISEWGLAGRNEQFF.

This clonotype was observed a handful of times. J is TRBJ2-1 and V is TRBV24-1; 11 nucleotides agree with TRBD2. There are 15 residues in the CDR3. From germline, CDR1 is KGHDR and CDR2 SFDVKD. Losses at the gene ends were 3 bases for V and 6 bases for J; bases not matched to a gene: 3. For the CDR3, the DNA is TGTGCCACCAGTGATGTTCTAGCGGGGGGCAATGAGCAGTTCTTC. Translating gives CATSDVLAGGNEQFF.

This clonotype was seen a few times. The J gene is TRBJ1-3, the V gene TRBV7-8; unclear D gene. V was cut by 1 base and J by 2 bases, with 12 bases left in between. Germline CDR1 reads SGHVS; CDR2 reads FQNEAQ. The CDR3 covers 16 residues. CDR3 region: CASSLGIQLTGNTIYF. The CDR3 bases are TGTGCCAGCAGCTTAGGGATCCAACTTACTGGAAACACCATATATTTT.

The J gene is TRBJ1-1, the V gene TRBV29-1, with a tentative D call TRBD1 (6 bases). This CDR3 has 13 residues. The V and J ends lost 7 bases and 1 base respectively, with 13 bases between them. The V gene's germline CDR1 is SQVTM and CDR2 ANQGSEA. The CDR3 loop is CSALGQTNTEAFF. Written as DNA, the CDR3 is TGCAGCGCCCTAGGACAGACGAACACTGAAGCTTTCTTT.

This clonotype was counted between two and nine times. The V call is TRBV20-1, the J call TRBJ2-3, with 12 bases matching TRBD2. Germline V lookup: CDR1 DFQATT, CDR2 SNEGSKA (reference sequence). The CDR3 consists of 16 residues. Losses at the gene ends were 2 bases for V and 3 bases for J; bases not matched to a gene: 6. CDR3 in amino acids: CSARRPSGGVTDTQYF. The CDR3 DNA follows: TGCAGTGCTAGAAGGCCTAGCGGGGGGGTAACAGATACGCAGTATTTT.

This clonotype was detected a few times. This chain uses TRBV12-3 or TRBV12-4 with TRBJ2-4, with D possibly matching TRBD2 (5 bases). The V end was cut by 1 base, the J end by 0 bases, with 7 bases between. The CDR3 is 15 amino acids. The CDR3 nucleotides are TGTGCCAGCAGTTTAGGCGGGTTAGCCAAAAACATTCAGTACTTC. It translates to CASSLGGLAKNIQYF.

This clonotype was counted only a few times. The genes are TRBV12-3 or TRBV12-4 and TRBJ1-2; 9 nucleotides align to TRBD1. With V trimmed by 4 bases and J by 8 bases, 2 bases remained unmatched. The CDR3 runs 12 residues. CDR3 DNA: TGTGCCAGCAGTTCAGACAGGGGGGGCTACACCTTC. Translation: CASSSDRGGYTF.

Only one count was recorded for this clonotype. At one of its ends the junction is not consistent with the germline gene, which may arise from a read error. The chain employs TRBV7-3 and TRBJ2-3; no reliable D call. Germline CDR1 reads SGHTA; CDR2 reads FQGTGA. The CDR3 contains 12 residues. DNA of the CDR3: TGTGCCAGCAGCTTAAACCCAGATACGCGGTATTTT. This translates into CASSLNPDTRYF.

This clonotype has ten or more counts. This chain joins TRBV6-1 and TRBJ2-5; 8 bases fit TRBD2. This CDR3 is built from 15 residues. Per germline, CDR1 MNHNS and CDR2 SASEGT. V gave up 7 bases and J gave up 5 bases; unmatched junction bases: 12. In DNA, the CDR3 is TGTGCCAGCACCATAAACCGGGGGGGCCAGGAGACCCAGTACTTC. Amino acid sequence: CASTINRGGQETQYF.

In this sample, this clonotype turned up a few times. The chain combines TRBV9 with TRBJ2-3, with TRBD2 identical over 9 bases. Trimming took 0 bases from V and 4 from J; bases not matched to a gene: 9. CDR3 length: 17 residues. Germline values: CDR1 SGDLS, CDR2 YYNGEE. In DNA, the CDR3 is TGTGCCAGCAGCGTAGTGGCCAGCGGGGGGACTGCAGATACGCAGTATTTT. As protein: CASSVVASGGTADTQYF.

This chain connects TRBV12-3 or TRBV12-4 to TRBJ2-5; the match to TRBD2 covers 13 bases. V shed 6 bases and J 7 bases; nucleotides not matched to a gene: 8. The CDR3 consists of 15 residues. CDR3 bases: TGTGCCAGCAGCCAGACTAGCGGGGGGCCCGGGACCCAGTACTTC. Translating it yields CASSQTSGGPGTQYF.

J is TRBJ2-3 and V is TRBV5-1; D may be TRBD1 (6 bases). Germline CDR1 is SGHRS and CDR2 is YFSETQ. V was shortened by 7 bases and J by 0 bases, with 15 bases between the two germline ends. The CDR3 runs 15 residues. The CDR3 DNA reads TGCGCCAGCTTACAGGGATACGATAGCACAGATACGCAGTATTTT. It translates to CASLQGYDSTDTQYF.

In its sample, this clonotype was seen a few times. The chain has TRBV4-1 and TRBJ2-7, with TRBD1 as a possible D gene (6 bases). This CDR3 has 15 residues. V lost 0 bases, J lost 4 bases, and 13 bases lay in between. Germline V lookup: CDR1 MGHRA, CDR2 YSYEKL. CDR3: CASSQDWAGDYEQYF. The CDR3, as DNA: TGCGCCAGCAGCCAAGATTGGGCAGGGGATTACGAGCAGTACTTC.

J is TRBJ1-1 and V is TRBV20-1, with D uncertain. This CDR3 has 14 amino acids. V was clipped by 1 base and J by 1 base, with 10 bases between them. The V gene's germline CDR1 is DFQATT and CDR2 SNEGSKA (reference sequence). The CDR3 protein is CSARANFRNTEAFF. CDR3 nucleotides: TGCAGTGCTAGAGCTAATTTTCGGAACACTGAAGCTTTCTTT.

The table lists this clonotype with a few counts. CDR3 bases: TGTGCCAGCAGCACCGGGTGGGGAGAAGCTTTCTTT. It yields the protein CASSTGWGEAFF. The chain is built from TRBV6-5 and TRBJ1-1; D remains unclear. With 6 bases removed from V and 8 bases from J, the gap between germline ends came to 13 bases. The germline gives CDR1 MNHEY, CDR2 SVGAGI. The CDR3 totals 12 residues.

The chain's CDR3 is CASSFWDPDYEQYF. The CDR3 DNA follows: TGTGCCAGCAGTTTTTGGGACCCGGACTACGAGCAGTACTTC. The chain employs TRBV28 and TRBJ2-7; D possibly matches TRBD1 or TRBD2 (5 bases each). The germline V gene has CDR1 MDHEN and CDR2 SYDVKM. The CDR3 runs to 14 residues. V was clipped by 3 bases and J by 3 bases, with 12 bases between them.

The sample holds a few counts of this clonotype. This rearrangement joins TRBV20-1 to TRBJ2-6, with 12 bases that match TRBD1. V dropped 5 bases and J dropped 0; count of bases not matched to a gene: 11. The CDR3 is made up of 19 amino acids. Germline CDR1 DFQATT, CDR2 SNEGSKA (reference sequence). Here the CDR3 reads CSAPALMGQGASGANVLTF. In nucleotides, the CDR3 is TGCAGTGCTCCGGCTTTGATGGGACAGGGGGCCTCTGGGGCCAACGTCCTGACTTTC.

Only a few counts were recorded for this clonotype. The chain links TRBV5-6 to TRBJ1-6; unclear D gene. Germline-derived CDR1 and CDR2 are SGHDT and YYEEEE. Trimming removed 1 base from V and 9 bases from J, with 14 bases in between. The CDR3 totals 15 residues. The CDR3: CASSLTFGGGSPLHF. CDR3 bases: TGTGCCAGCAGCTTGACCTTCGGTGGAGGTTCACCCCTCCACTTT.

The CDR3 nucleotides are TGCGCCAGCAGCCAAGGGGGGGAGGAGAACTACGAGCAGTACTTC. Amino acids: CASSQGGEENYEQYF. The chain joins TRBV4-1 to TRBJ2-7, with D possibly TRBD2 on 6 matching bases. V shed 1 base and J shed 3 bases, with 13 bases lying between them. The CDR3 is 15 amino acids. CDR1 and CDR2 from the germline V gene are MGHRA and YSYEKL.

This clonotype was seen at least ten times. This chain uses TRBV20-1 with TRBJ2-3, with 8 bases aligning to TRBD2. V lost 0 bases and J lost 4; bases outside the gene matches: 9. Looked up from germline, CDR1 is DFQATT and CDR2 is SNEGSKA (reference sequence). The CDR3 consists of 16 residues. The DNA for the CDR3 is TGCAGTGCTAGAGATGAACGGGGGGGTGGTGCAGATACGCAGTATTTT. It codes for CSARDERGGGADTQYF.

V and J are TRBV5-1 and TRBJ1-1; 7 nucleotides line up with TRBD1. The CDR3 is 15 residues long. CDR1 is SGHRS and CDR2 is YFSETQ in the germline V gene. With 1 base clipped from V and 3 bases from J, the junction kept 6 bases outside the gene matches. The CDR3 here is CASSLPEGAYTEAFF. CDR3 coding DNA: TGCGCCAGCAGCTTGCCCGAGGGGGCCTACACTGAAGCTTTCTTT.

This clonotype was found a few times. This chain uses TRBV20-1 with TRBJ2-1; TRBD1 agrees at 7 bases. This CDR3 contains 12 residues. Germline CDR1 DFQATT, CDR2 SNEGSKA (reference sequence). V trimming: 2 bases; J trimming: 15 bases; junction bases outside the gene matches: 10. The CDR3 region has the DNA TGCAGTGCTAGACTTGGGACAGTAGAGTGGTTCTTC. Protein product: CSARLGTVEWFF.

The chain combines TRBV12-3 or TRBV12-4 with TRBJ1-2, with TRBD1 as a possible D gene (5 bases). The CDR3 has 14 residues. V was pared by 2 bases and J by 4 bases, with 11 bases between. CDR3 sequence: CASSLQQGPYGYTF. The CDR3 nucleotides read TGTGCCAGCAGTTTACAGCAGGGACCCTATGGCTACACCTTC.

The genes are TRBV20-1 and TRBJ2-3; no firm D call. With 0 bases removed from V and 2 bases from J, the gap between germline ends came to 12 bases. The CDR3 extends over 15 amino acids. The germline CDR1 and CDR2 sequences are DFQATT and SNEGSKA (reference sequence). The CDR3 protein is CSARDKTQDTDTQYF. CDR3 in DNA: TGCAGTGCTAGAGACAAGACGCAGGACACAGATACGCAGTATTTT.